This T cell receptor (beta chain) appears in the sequencing data of a study of blood T cells in healthy people across ages. The second PCR ran about 6 to 12 cycles with a sample-barcoded 5' primer and J-beta primers. TCRdb re-called the 5' RACE reads through MiXCR, storing one row per CDR3 protein. The data contain some 560,000 distinct CDR3 sequences, approximately 26% of them seen just once; the ten biggest clones take up roughly 3.5%. After removal of 5 bases from V and 11 bases from J, the junction contained 23 bases not matched to a gene. Germline assignment: CDR1 DFQATT and CDR2 SNEGSKA (reference sequence). This CDR3 is 17 amino acids long. These sequences were also reported in another study, on T cells of mothers and their children.

The clonotype was recovered from a boy aged 2 to 10 in good health. Specimen: blood. The rearrangement links TRBV20-1 to TRBJ2-5, with 10 bases matching TRBD2. CDR3 nucleotides: TGCAGTGCTTCCGACCCTAGCGGGGGAGGATACGAGTCGGAGCAGTACTTC. This codes for CSASDPSGGGYESEQYF.